The 25 T cell receptor beta chains listed next were all sequenced from one sample in a study of blood T cell repertoires in COVID-19. Here immunoSEQ multiplex PCR was the method, and the copy in TCRdb shows in-frame clones only, minus some. The table records fewer than 150,000 clones, almost 85% of them present only once. Sequencing was done on a sample of peripheral blood. Receptors originate from a human donor in a cohort sampled during active COVID-19.

This sequence joins TRBV19 and TRBJ1-3; 8 bases fit TRBD1. After removal of 3 bases from V and 0 bases from J, the junction contained 13 bases not matched to a gene. The CDR3 is made up of 19 amino acids. CDR1 is LNHDA, CDR2 SQIVND, per germline (reference sequence). CDR3 loop: CASSMTGRRQGYSGNTIYF. The CDR3 DNA sequence: TGTGCCAGTAGTATGACCGGGCGCCGACAGGGGTACTCTGGAAACACCATATATTTT.

V usage is TRBV3-1 (or the pseudogene TRBV3-2) and J usage is TRBJ2-7; 9 bases are a match to TRBD1. CDR3 size: 15 residues. From germline, CDR1 is LGHDT and CDR2 YNNKEL (reference sequence). The trim removed 6 bases at V and 2 bases at J, leaving 8 bases unmatched. DNA of the CDR3: TGTGCCAGCAGTTCGCCCGGGACAGGGACCTACGAGCAGTACTTC. Protein sequence: CASSSPGTGTYEQYF.

The table lists this clone with a count of one. V and J are TRBV7-9 and TRBJ1-1; D is ambiguous. V lost 5 bases to trimming and J lost 8 bases, with 9 bases between them. CDR1 SEHNR and CDR2 FQNEAQ come from the germline V gene (reference sequence). There are 11 residues in the CDR3. This CDR3 is CASSPQWEAFF. The CDR3 DNA follows: TGTGCCAGCAGCCCACAGTGGGAAGCTTTCTTT.

J is TRBJ1-4 and V is TRBV30; D is unresolved. The germline gives CDR1 GTSNPN, CDR2 SVGIG (reference sequence). V lost 4 bases and J lost 8, with 8 bases in between. The CDR3 sequence is 11 residues long. CDR3 region: CAWTHQEKLFF. CDR3 DNA: TGTGCCTGGACACACCAGGAAAAACTGTTTTTT.

The chain recombines TRBV5-6 with TRBJ2-7; 8 bases are a match to TRBD1. Germline assignment: CDR1 SGHDT and CDR2 YYEEEE. The length of the CDR3 is 16 residues. V shed 4 bases, J shed 3 bases, and the junction held 12 bases outside the gene matches. The CDR3 DNA reads TGTGCCAGCAGCCGAAGAAGAGGACAGGGATTCTACGAGCAGTACTTC. Amino acids: CASSRRRGQGFYEQYF.

V usage is TRBV5-5 and J usage is TRBJ2-1, with a weak D call TRBD2 (5 bases). V lost 7 bases, J lost 4 bases, and 18 bases lay in between. Looked up from germline, CDR1 is SGHKS and CDR2 is YYEKEE (reference sequence). The CDR3 covers 15 residues. CDR3 loop: CASQLRQDSYNEQFF. The CDR3 DNA is TGTGCCAGCCAACTTCGGCAGGACTCATACAATGAGCAGTTCTTC.

The chain recombines TRBV5-1 with TRBJ2-5; TRBD1 aligns across 11 bases. CDR1 SGHRS and CDR2 YFSETQ come from the germline V gene. V gave up 4 bases and J gave up 2 bases; unmatched junction bases: 4. CDR3 length: 15 residues. The CDR3 here is CASSIGTGGQETQYF. The DNA of the CDR3 is TGCGCCAGCAGCATCGGGACAGGGGGGCAAGAGACCCAGTACTTC.

The chain joins TRBV2 to TRBJ2-7; perhaps TRBD2 as D (6 bases). Germline V gene data show CDR1 as SNHLY and CDR2 as FYNNEI. Deletions cut 6 bases from V and 0 bases from J, with 15 bases between. This CDR3 is 15 amino acids long. The CDR3 sequence is CASRPWGGSSYEQYF. Here the CDR3 DNA reads TGTGCCAGCAGACCCTGGGGAGGCAGCTCCTACGAGCAGTACTTC.

V and J are TRBV7-2 and TRBJ1-5, with D possibly TRBD1 on 6 matching bases. The V gene's germline CDR1 is SGHTA and CDR2 FQGNSA. The CDR3 covers 13 residues. Trimming left V 3 bases short and J 4 bases short, with 7 bases between. This CDR3 is CASSFDRNQPQHF. CDR3 DNA: TGTGCCAGCAGCTTTGACAGGAATCAGCCCCAGCATTTT.

The chain links TRBV19 to TRBJ1-3; TRBD1 might be the D (6 bases). CDR1 LNHDA and CDR2 SQIVND come from the germline V gene (reference sequence). The CDR3 totals 14 residues. V lost 5 bases and J 2 bases, leaving 10 bases between the germline ends. DNA for the CDR3: TGTGCCAGTAGTGGTGGGACACCTGGAAACACCATATATTTT. Encoded protein: CASSGGTPGNTIYF.

This chain joins TRBV4-1 and TRBJ2-5; TRBD2 matches 10 bases. The CDR3 is made up of 16 amino acids. Germline V lookup: CDR1 MGHRA, CDR2 YSYEKL. V lost 5 bases and J lost 2; bases outside the gene matches: 8. The CDR3 coding sequence is TGCGCCAGCAGCTTACCTAGCGGGGGCCCTCAAGAGACCCAGTACTTC. Translation: CASSLPSGGPQETQYF.

The V and J genes are TRBV7-2 and TRBJ2-3; TRBD2 might be the D (6 bases). This CDR3 spans 16 amino acids. Trimming took 5 bases from V and 3 from J, leaving 18 bases between them. The V gene's germline CDR1 is SGHTA and CDR2 FQGNSA. CDR3 sequence: CASSQTATSATDTQYF. DNA for the CDR3: TGTGCCAGCAGCCAGACCGCGACTAGTGCGACAGATACGCAGTATTTT.

The chain joins TRBV9 to TRBJ2-7, with 10 positions matching TRBD2. The CDR3 extends over 17 amino acids. Germline loops: CDR1 SGDLS, CDR2 YYNGEE. With 0 bases clipped from V and 1 base from J, the junction kept 7 bases outside the gene matches. In nucleotides, the CDR3 is TGTGCCAGCAGCGTAGGCTCCGGGACTAGCGTTTCCTACGAGCAGTACTTC. Its translation: CASSVGSGTSVSYEQYF.

The rearrangement links TRBV19 to TRBJ1-1; D not certain. V was clipped by 3 bases and J by 8 bases, with 13 bases between them. The CDR3 has 13 residues. From germline, CDR1 is LNHDA and CDR2 SQIVND (reference sequence). The CDR3 sequence: CASSMNGEVEAFF. The CDR3 DNA is TGTGCCAGTAGTATGAACGGCGAGGTGGAAGCTTTCTTT.

This chain uses TRBV3-1 (or the pseudogene TRBV3-2) with TRBJ2-5, with a possible D match to TRBD2 (7 bases). The germline V gene encodes CDR1 LGHDT and CDR2 YNNKEL (reference sequence). V was pared by 2 bases and J by 5 bases, with 18 bases between. CDR3 length: 16 amino acids. CDR3 sequence (DNA): TGTGCCAGCAGCCAACCGCTGACGGGGGGCGGGGAGACCCAGTACTTC. Its translation is CASSQPLTGGGETQYF.

This clone appeared many times. The CDR3, as DNA: TGTGCCAGCAGTCCCGCGTTAGGGGGTTACGAGCAGTACTTC. Its translation: CASSPALGGYEQYF. The rearrangement links TRBV27 to TRBJ2-7, with a weak D call TRBD1 (6 bases). V lost 5 bases to trimming and J lost 4 bases, with 15 bases between them. The V gene's germline CDR1 is MNHEY and CDR2 SMNVEV (reference sequence). This CDR3 region has 14 residues.

The chain combines TRBV4-2 with TRBJ2-1; 14 nucleotides agree with TRBD2. This CDR3 spans 18 amino acids. The germline V gene encodes CDR1 LGHNA and CDR2 YNFKEQ. V gave up 1 base and J gave up 9 bases; unmatched junction bases: 11. Here the CDR3 DNA reads TGTGCCAGCAGCCAAGTTCTCCGGACTAGCGGGGGGTGGGGTGAGCAGTTCTTC. Amino acids: CASSQVLRTSGGWGEQFF.

The V call is TRBV5-1, the J call TRBJ1-2, with a possible D match to TRBD1 (6 bases). Deletions cut 2 bases from V and 6 bases from J, with 11 bases between. In germline, CDR1 is SGHRS, CDR2 YFSETQ. This CDR3 region has 13 residues. The CDR3 DNA is TGCGCCAGCAGCTTATCGGACAGCAATGGCTACACCTTC. Amino acids: CASSLSDSNGYTF.

This clone showed up just once. The genes are TRBV5-1 and TRBJ1-4; 9 bases line up with TRBD1. Germline CDR1 is SGHRS and CDR2 is YFSETQ. This CDR3 comprises 15 residues. Germline trimming cut 4 bases from V and 7 bases from J; bases unmatched to any gene: 8. The CDR3 sequence is CASSLGQGQSEKLFF. DNA for the CDR3: TGCGCCAGCAGCCTTGGACAGGGGCAAAGTGAAAAACTGTTTTTT.

The rearrangement links TRBV6-5 to TRBJ2-7; weak D call: TRBD1 (6 bases). Trimming left V 3 bases short and J 1 base short, with 10 bases between. The CDR3 covers 14 residues. Germline loops: CDR1 MNHEY, CDR2 SVGAGI. CDR3 region: CASSYKGGSYEQYF. CDR3 coding DNA: TGTGCCAGCAGTTATAAAGGGGGATCCTACGAGCAGTACTTC.

This clone was seen many times. The V and J genes are TRBV29-1 and TRBJ2-2, with D perhaps TRBD2 (5 bases). CDR1 and CDR2 from the germline V gene are SQVTM and ANQGSEA. The CDR3 length is 12 residues. CDR3 DNA sequence: TGCACCGCCGGGGAGAACACCGGGGAGCTGTTTTTT. This encodes CTAGENTGELFF.

J is TRBJ2-1 and V is TRBV29-1, with D maybe TRBD2 (6 bases). Germline V CDR1 and CDR2: SQVTM, ANQGSEA. The ends were cut back, 0 bases at V and 12 bases at J, with 12 bases in the middle. The CDR3 is 12 amino acids. The CDR3 DNA reads as TGCAGCGTTGAAGATCCGGGGGTTGGGCAGTTCTTC. This translates into CSVEDPGVGQFF.

This clone came up once. The rearrangement joins TRBV18 to TRBJ1-4; 7 nucleotides agree with TRBD1. From germline, CDR1 is KGHSH and CDR2 LQKENI. V was clipped by 4 bases and J by 5 bases; unmatched bases: 7. The length of the CDR3 is 15 residues. The CDR3 DNA follows: TGTGCCAGCTCACGCCGGGACAGCAACAATGAAAAACTGTTTTTT. Protein product: CASSRRDSNNEKLFF.

The chain uses TRBV18 and TRBJ1-6; 7 positions match TRBD1. The J segment lost 6 bases and the V segment lost 4 bases, leaving 12 bases of the junction unmatched. Germline values: CDR1 KGHSH, CDR2 LQKENI. The length of the CDR3 is 17 residues. CDR3: CASSRSPPQGGNSPLHF. The CDR3 nucleotides read TGTGCCAGCTCACGGTCCCCCCCCCAGGGGGGTAATTCACCCCTCCACTTT. Combining the CDR3 with reference TRBV18 and TRBJ1-6 gives the whole variable domain NAGVMQNPRHLVRRRGQEARLRCSPMKGHSHVYWYRQLPEEGLKFMVYLQKENIIDESGMPKERFSAEFPKEGPSILRIQQVVRGDSAAYFCASSRSPPQGGNSPLHFGNGTRLTVT.

The CDR3 nucleotides are TGCAGTGCTAGGGGAGCCCGTGGCTACACCTTC. Translation: CSARGARGYTF. The chain uses TRBV20-1 and TRBJ1-2; D is undetermined. V shed 3 bases and J shed 7 bases, with 9 bases lying between them. CDR1 and CDR2 from the germline V gene are DFQATT and SNEGSKA (reference sequence). CDR3 size: 11 residues.